The rows below give T cell receptor beta chains drawn from one sample of a study of blood T cell repertoires in COVID-19. Sequencing was performed with immunoSEQ multiplex PCR; in TCRdb, only in-frame clones are kept and a portion is missing. This sample yields tens of thousands of clones, of which about 86% are seen a single time; around 20% belongs to the top ten. The sequencing input was peripheral blood. Receptors originate from a woman at least 80 years old with acute or convalescent COVID-19. Both conserved end residues are trimmed from each CDR3.

j_call cdr3_length v_call cdr3_aa
TRBJ2-5 14 TRBV5-4 ASSSAKTPTQETQY
TRBJ1-5 14 TRBV4-2 ASSQDGQNSNQPQH
TRBJ2-1 11 TRBV12-3/TRBV12-4 ASRGSREGEQF
TRBJ1-1 11 TRBV18 ASSPRQATEAF
TRBJ2-3 11 TRBV18 ASSPTTIDTQY
TRBJ2-7 15 TRBV24-1 ATSDYPVVEDTYEQY
TRBJ2-7 11 TRBV11-3 ASSLQGVDEQY
TRBJ1-5 14 TRBV7-2 ASSLRGPADRQPQH
TRBJ2-2 11 TRBV9 ASSVGEFGELF
TRBJ2-7 16 TRBV2 ASSEVGDSRVSSLEQY
TRBJ1-1 12 TRBV27 ASSFQGINTEAF
TRBJ1-5 12 TRBV5-8 ASSYGQLRQPQH
TRBJ2-7 12 TRBV6-5 ASIVGDMTYEQY
TRBJ2-1 14 TRBV7-3 ASSPRAGASYNEQF
TRBJ2-3 12 TRBV11-3 ASSIRGPGDTQY
TRBJ2-7 13 TRBV5-5 ASSFPRGVSYEQY
TRBJ1-2 14 TRBV7-2 ASSLAAAYFNYGYT
TRBJ2-7 13 TRBV11-2 ASSLGGTRAYEQY
TRBJ2-1 10 TRBV6-5 ASSYPGNEQF
TRBJ2-7 11 TRBV6-5 ASREGVVYEQY
TRBJ1-1 13 TRBV5-6 ASSPSGAKYAEAF
TRBJ2-1 14 TRBV24-1 ATSDPDTSSYNEQF
TRBJ2-3 17 TRBV4-1 ASSQDFLAGAGYADTQY
TRBJ1-6 13 TRBV5-4 ASSRSQGRNSPLH
TRBJ2-1 14 TRBV18 ASSPLGQGRDNEQF
TRBJ2-2 13 TRBV19 ASSISGGNTGELF
TRBJ1-2 12 TRBV7-2 ASSLTGTGYGYT
TRBJ1-2 12 TRBV19 ASNRGSTFLGYT
TRBJ2-7 14 TRBV5-6 ASSYGPNPSFYEQY
TRBJ1-2 13 TRBV19 ASSIGLGANYGYT
TRBJ1-2 13 TRBV6-5 ASSSPGTDINGYT
TRBJ2-1 9 TRBV2 ASSPYNEQF
TRBJ1-2 13 TRBV5-1 ASSLTTGGNYGYT
TRBJ2-1 13 TRBV2 ASSGLAGSYNEQF
TRBJ2-1 14 TRBV11-3 ASSLEGGRRGNEQF
TRBJ2-5 14 TRBV5-4 ASSLARTGGGETQY
TRBJ2-1 12 TRBV10-1 ASSEGRWGDEQF
TRBJ1-2 13 TRBV27 ASSHGGLGNYGYT
TRBJ1-2 10 TRBV24-1 ATSDSGPSYT
TRBJ2-3 15 TRBV13 ASSLGLYGSRTDTQY
TRBJ1-2 13 TRBV10-3 AISEYVFGQDGYT
TRBJ2-3 13 TRBV24-1 ATSGGSGRTDTQY
TRBJ2-5 12 TRBV14 ASSQVAGLETQY
TRBJ2-7 12 TRBV5-1 ASSHGQGAQEQY
TRBJ2-3 13 TRBV4-1 ASSQEGTATDTQY
TRBJ2-3 14 TRBV24-1 ATSRGVAGGQDTQY
TRBJ1-1 13 TRBV2 ASNPSGKLNTEAF
TRBJ1-4 13 TRBV7-9 ASSLARGGNEKLF
TRBJ2-7 10 TRBV6-6 ASSRDNYEQY
TRBJ2-1 11 TRBV10-2 ASSEDTYNEQF
TRBJ1-1 11 TRBV6-5 ASRGARRTEAF
TRBJ2-5 12 TRBV5-5 ASSWTGIQETQY
TRBJ2-1 12 TRBV5-1 ASSRTGGANEQF
TRBJ1-1 11 TRBV18 ASSRGSQTEAF
TRBJ1-6 12 TRBV7-9 ASSSRMTYSPLH
TRBJ2-4 14 TRBV27 ASSSRLALAKNIQY
TRBJ2-5 13 TRBV6-6 ASRRGTGGQETQY